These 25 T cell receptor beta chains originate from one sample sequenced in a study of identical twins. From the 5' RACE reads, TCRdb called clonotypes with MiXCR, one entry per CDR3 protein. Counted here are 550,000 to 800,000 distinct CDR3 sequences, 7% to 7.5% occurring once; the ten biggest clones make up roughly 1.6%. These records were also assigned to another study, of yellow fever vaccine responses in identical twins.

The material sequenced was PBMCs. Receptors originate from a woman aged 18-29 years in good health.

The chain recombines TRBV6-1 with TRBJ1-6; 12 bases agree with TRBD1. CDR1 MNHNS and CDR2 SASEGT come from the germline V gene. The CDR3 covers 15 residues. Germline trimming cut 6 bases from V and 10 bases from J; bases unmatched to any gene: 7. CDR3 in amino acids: CASSGTGGGLSPLHF. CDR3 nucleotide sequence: TGTGCCAGCAGCGGGACAGGGGGCGGTTTATCACCCCTCCACTTT.

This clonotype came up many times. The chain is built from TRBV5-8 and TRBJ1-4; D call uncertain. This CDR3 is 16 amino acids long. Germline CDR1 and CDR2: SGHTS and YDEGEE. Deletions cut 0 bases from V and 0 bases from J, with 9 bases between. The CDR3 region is CASSLGAQTTNEKLFF. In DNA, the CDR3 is TGTGCCAGCAGCTTGGGGGCGCAGACAACTAATGAAAAACTGTTTTTT.

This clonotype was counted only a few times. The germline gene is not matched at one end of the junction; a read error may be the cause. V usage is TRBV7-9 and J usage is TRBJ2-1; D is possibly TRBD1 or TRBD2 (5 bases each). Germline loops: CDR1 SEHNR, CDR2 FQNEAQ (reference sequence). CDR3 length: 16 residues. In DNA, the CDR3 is TGTGCCAGCAGCCTAGCCGGGACCCAGAAGGTGGATGAGCAGTTCTTC. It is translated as CASSLAGTQKVDEQFF.

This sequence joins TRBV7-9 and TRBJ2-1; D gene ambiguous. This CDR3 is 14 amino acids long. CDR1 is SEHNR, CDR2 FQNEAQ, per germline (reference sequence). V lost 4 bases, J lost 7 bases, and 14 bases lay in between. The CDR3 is CASSSWQVGNEQFF. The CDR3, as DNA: TGTGCCAGCAGCTCCTGGCAAGTTGGTAATGAGCAGTTCTTC. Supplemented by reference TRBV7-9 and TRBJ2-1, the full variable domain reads DTGVSQNPRHKITKRGQNVTFRCDPISEHNRLYWYRQTLGQGPEFLTYFQNEAQLEKSRLLSDRFSAERPKGSFSTLEIQRTEQGDSAMYLCASSSWQVGNEQFFGPGTRLTVL.

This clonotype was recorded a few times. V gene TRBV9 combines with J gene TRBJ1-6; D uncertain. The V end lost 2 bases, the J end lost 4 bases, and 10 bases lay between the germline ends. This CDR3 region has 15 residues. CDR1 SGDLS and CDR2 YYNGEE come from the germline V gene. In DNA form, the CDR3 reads TGTGCCAGCAGCGTTGGAGAGCGGTATAATTCACCCCTCCACTTT. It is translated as CASSVGERYNSPLHF.

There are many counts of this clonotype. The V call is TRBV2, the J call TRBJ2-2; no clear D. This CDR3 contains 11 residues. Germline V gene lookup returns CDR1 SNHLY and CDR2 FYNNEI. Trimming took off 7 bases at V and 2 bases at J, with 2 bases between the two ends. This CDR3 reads CASKNTGELFF. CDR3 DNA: TGTGCCAGCAAAAACACCGGGGAGCTGTTTTTT. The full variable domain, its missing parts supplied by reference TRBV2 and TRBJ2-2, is EPEVTQTPSHQVTQMGQEVILRCVPISNHLYFYWYRQILGQKVEFLVSFYNNEISEKSEIFDDQFSVERPDGSNFTLKIRSTKLEDSAMYFCASKNTGELFFGEGSRLTVL.

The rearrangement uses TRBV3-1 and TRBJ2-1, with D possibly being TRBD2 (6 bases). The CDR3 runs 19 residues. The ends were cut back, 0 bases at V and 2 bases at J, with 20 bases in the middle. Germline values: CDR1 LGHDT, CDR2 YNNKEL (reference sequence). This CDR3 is CASSQDKVTAGSPYNEQFF. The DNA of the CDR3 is TGTGCCAGCAGCCAAGACAAGGTAACGGCGGGGAGCCCCTACAATGAGCAGTTCTTC.

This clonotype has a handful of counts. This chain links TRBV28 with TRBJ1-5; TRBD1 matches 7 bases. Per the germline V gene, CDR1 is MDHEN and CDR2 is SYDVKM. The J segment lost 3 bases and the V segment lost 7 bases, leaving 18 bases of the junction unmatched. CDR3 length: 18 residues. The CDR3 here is CASIGGGTAIIFNQPQHF. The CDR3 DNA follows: TGTGCCAGCATCGGGGGGGGGACAGCGATTATCTTCAATCAGCCCCAGCATTTT.

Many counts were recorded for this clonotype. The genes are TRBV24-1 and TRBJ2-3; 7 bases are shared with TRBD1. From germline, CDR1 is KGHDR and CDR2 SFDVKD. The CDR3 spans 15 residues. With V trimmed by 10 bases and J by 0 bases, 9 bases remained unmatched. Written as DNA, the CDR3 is TGTGCCACTGAAAAGGGACAGTCAAGCACAGATACGCAGTATTTT. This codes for CATEKGQSSTDTQYF.

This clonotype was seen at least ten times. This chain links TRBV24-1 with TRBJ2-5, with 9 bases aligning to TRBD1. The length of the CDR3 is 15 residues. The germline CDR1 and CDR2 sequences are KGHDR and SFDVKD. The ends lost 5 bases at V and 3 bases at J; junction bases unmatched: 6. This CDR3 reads CATSAWDRVKETQYF. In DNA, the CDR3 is TGTGCCACCAGTGCCTGGGACAGGGTAAAAGAGACCCAGTACTTC.

This CDR3 reads CASSSPPGRSTDTQYF. The CDR3, as DNA: TGTGCCAGCAGCTCCCCTCCCGGGAGGAGCACAGATACGCAGTATTTT. The V gene is TRBV7-9, the J gene TRBJ2-3; TRBD2 matches 7 bases. V shed 4 bases and J 0 bases; nucleotides not matched to a gene: 7. This CDR3 is built from 16 residues. Germline CDR1 and CDR2: SEHNR and FQNEAQ (reference sequence).

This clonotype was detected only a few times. The CDR3 DNA follows: TGTGCCAGCAGCCCGCAGTCGGGGGATCAGCCCCAGCATTTT. Its protein is CASSPQSGDQPQHF. The chain has TRBV7-2 and TRBJ1-5, with D perhaps TRBD1 (5 bases). The CDR3 sequence is 14 residues long. Deletions cut 5 bases from V and 5 bases from J, with 13 bases between. The germline V gene encodes CDR1 SGHTA and CDR2 FQGNSA.

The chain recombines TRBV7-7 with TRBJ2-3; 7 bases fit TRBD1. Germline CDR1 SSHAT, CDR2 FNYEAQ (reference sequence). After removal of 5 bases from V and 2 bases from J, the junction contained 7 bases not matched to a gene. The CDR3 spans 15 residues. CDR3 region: CASSLRDSLTDTQYF. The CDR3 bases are TGTGCCAGCAGCCTAAGGGACAGCCTCACAGATACGCAGTATTTT.

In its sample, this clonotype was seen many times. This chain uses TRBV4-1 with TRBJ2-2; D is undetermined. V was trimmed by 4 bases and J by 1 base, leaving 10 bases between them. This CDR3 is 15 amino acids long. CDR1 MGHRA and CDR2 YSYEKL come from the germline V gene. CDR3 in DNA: TGCGCCAGCAGCCGAACTACTTTGAACACCGGGGAGCTGTTTTTT. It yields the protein CASSRTTLNTGELFF.

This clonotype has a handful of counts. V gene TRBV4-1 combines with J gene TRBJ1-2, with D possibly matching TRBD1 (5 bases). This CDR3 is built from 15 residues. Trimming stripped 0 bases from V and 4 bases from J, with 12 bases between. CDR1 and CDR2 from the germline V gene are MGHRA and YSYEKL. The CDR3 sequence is CASSQEVGVLYGYTF. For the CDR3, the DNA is TGCGCCAGCAGCCAAGAGGTGGGGGTGCTCTATGGCTACACCTTC.

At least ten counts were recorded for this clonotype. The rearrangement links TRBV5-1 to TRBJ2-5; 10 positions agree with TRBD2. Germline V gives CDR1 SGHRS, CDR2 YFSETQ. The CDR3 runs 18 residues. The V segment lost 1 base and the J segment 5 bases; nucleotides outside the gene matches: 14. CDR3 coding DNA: TGCGCCAGCAGCTTGTATGCCCAGGGGACTAGCGTGCGGGAGACCCAGTACTTC. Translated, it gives CASSLYAQGTSVRETQYF. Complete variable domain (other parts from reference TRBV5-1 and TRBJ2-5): KAGVTQTPRYLIKTRGQQVTLSCSPISGHRSVSWYQQTPGQGLQFLFEYFSETQRNKGNFPGRFSGRQFSNSRSEMNVSTLELGDSALYLCASSLYAQGTSVRETQYFGPGTRLLVL.

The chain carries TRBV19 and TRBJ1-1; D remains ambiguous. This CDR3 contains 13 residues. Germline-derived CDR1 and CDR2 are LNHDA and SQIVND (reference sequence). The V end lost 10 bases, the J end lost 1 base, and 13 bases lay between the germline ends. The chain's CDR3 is CATSHPPNTEAFF. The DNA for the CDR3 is TGTGCCACCTCACACCCTCCGAACACTGAAGCTTTCTTT. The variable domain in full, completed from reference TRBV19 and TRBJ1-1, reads DGGITQSPKYLFRKEGQNVTLSCEQNLNHDAMYWYRQDPGQGLRLIYYSQIVNDFQKGDIAEGYSVSREKKESFPLTVTSAQKNPTAFYLCATSHPPNTEAFFGQGTRLTVV.

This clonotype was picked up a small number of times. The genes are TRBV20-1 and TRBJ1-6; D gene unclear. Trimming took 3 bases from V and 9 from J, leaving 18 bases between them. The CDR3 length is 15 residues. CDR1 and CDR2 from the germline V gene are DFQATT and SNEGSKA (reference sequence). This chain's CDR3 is CSASIIRGSGSPLHF. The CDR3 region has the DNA TGCAGTGCTAGTATTATCCGGGGATCGGGTTCACCCCTCCACTTT.

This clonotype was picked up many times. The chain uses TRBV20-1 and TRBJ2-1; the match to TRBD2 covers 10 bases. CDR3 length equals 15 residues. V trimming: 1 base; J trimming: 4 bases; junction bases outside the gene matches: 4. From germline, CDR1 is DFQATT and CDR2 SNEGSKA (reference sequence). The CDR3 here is CSARGQREGYNEQFF. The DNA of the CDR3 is TGCAGTGCTAGAGGCCAGCGGGAGGGGTACAATGAGCAGTTCTTC.

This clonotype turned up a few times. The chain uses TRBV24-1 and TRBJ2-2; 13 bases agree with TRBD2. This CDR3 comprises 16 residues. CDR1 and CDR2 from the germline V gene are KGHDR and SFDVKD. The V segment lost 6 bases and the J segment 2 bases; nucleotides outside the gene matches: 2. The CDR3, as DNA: TGTGCCACCAGTAGGACTAGCGGGAGCAACACCGGGGAGCTGTTTTTT. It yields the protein CATSRTSGSNTGELFF.

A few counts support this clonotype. In nucleotides, the CDR3 is TGCGCCAGCAGCCAAGAGGGGGAGCCCAATCAGCCCCAGCATTTT. This sequence encodes CASSQEGEPNQPQHF. This chain joins TRBV4-1 and TRBJ1-5; TRBD1 is a possible D gene (5 bases). The CDR3 runs 15 residues. Per the germline V gene, CDR1 is MGHRA and CDR2 is YSYEKL. V was shortened by 0 bases and J by 3 bases, with 9 bases between the two germline ends.

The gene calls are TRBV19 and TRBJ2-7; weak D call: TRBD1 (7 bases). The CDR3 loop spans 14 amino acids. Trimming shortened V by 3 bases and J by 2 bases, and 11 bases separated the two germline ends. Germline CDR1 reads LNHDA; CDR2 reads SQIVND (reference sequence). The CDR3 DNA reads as TGTGCCAGTAGTATCCAGGGGGAGGCCTACGAGCAGTACTTC. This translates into CASSIQGEAYEQYF. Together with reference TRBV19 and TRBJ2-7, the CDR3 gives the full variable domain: DGGITQSPKYLFRKEGQNVTLSCEQNLNHDAMYWYRQDPGQGLRLIYYSQIVNDFQKGDIAEGYSVSREKKESFPLTVTSAQKNPTAFYLCASSIQGEAYEQYFGPGTRLTVT.

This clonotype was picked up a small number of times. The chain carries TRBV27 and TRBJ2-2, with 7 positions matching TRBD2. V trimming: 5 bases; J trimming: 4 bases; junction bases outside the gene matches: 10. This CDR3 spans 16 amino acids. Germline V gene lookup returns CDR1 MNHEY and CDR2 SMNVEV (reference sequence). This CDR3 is CASSIHSGPGTGELFF. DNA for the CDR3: TGTGCCAGCAGTATCCATAGCGGGCCCGGCACCGGGGAGCTGTTTTTT.

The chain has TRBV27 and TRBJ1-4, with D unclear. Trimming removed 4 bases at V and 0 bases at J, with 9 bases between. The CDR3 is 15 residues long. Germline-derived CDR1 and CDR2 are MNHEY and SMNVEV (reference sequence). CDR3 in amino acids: CASSSNYATNEKLFF. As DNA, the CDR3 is TGTGCCAGCAGTTCCAACTATGCAACTAATGAAAAACTGTTTTTT.

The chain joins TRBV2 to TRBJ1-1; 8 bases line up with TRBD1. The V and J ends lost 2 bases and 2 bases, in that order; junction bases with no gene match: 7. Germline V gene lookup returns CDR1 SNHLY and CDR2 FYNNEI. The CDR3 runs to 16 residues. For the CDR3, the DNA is TGTGCCAGCAGTGAAACCCGGGCAGGGGGCAACACTGAAGCTTTCTTT. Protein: CASSETRAGGNTEAFF.